This record looks at one T cell receptor (beta chain) sequence and its context. Participant-given clinical history determined each cohort assignment. This sample is part of a study of blood T cell repertoires in COVID-19. Whole-study context: Both acute and convalescent COVID-19 samples were obtained from the United States, Italy and Spain.

Per the germline V gene, CDR1 is MNHEY and CDR2 is SVGAGI. This CDR3 has 16 amino acids. Trimming shortened V by 0 bases and J by 0 bases, and 10 bases separated the two germline ends. Per the study methods: By means of reference gene primer amplification, nucleated cell counts were estimated. Sequencing used immunoSEQ multiplex PCR; TCRdb keeps in-frame clones, though not all of them. V, J and clone size are taken as reported in that table, and D and trimming were inferred from the DNA itself. The table shows some 170,000 clones, with 65% to 90% occurring only once. The sequenced sample consisted of PBMCs or T cells enriched from blood (not recorded which). This TCR was recovered from a man over 45 who had recovered from COVID-19. The chain carries TRBV6-5 and TRBJ2-3; no clear D. The CDR3 loop is CASSYSGGTSTDTQYF. In nucleotides, the CDR3 is TGTGCCAGCAGTTACTCTGGCGGAACTAGCACAGATACGCAGTATTTT.